Below are 22 T cell receptor beta chains sequenced from a single sample in a study of cytomegalovirus exposure and HLA in healthy donors. Vbeta (60) and Jbeta (13) primers were used in the PCR. Sequencing was performed with immunoSEQ multiplex PCR; in TCRdb, only in-frame clones are kept and a portion is missing. Here the sample table reports about 150,000 clones. Material: PBMCs. Receptor source: a woman aged 45-59 years in good health and CMV-seronegative.

V gene TRBV7-8 combines with J gene TRBJ2-2, with 7 bases fitting TRBD2. The CDR3 consists of 18 residues. CDR1 SGHVS and CDR2 FQNEAQ come from the germline V gene. V lost 4 bases and J lost 1; bases outside the gene matches: 12. The DNA of the CDR3 is TGTGCCAGCAGCTCGCGGGGGACCCGAGTAGGGAACACCGGGGAGCTGTTTTTT. It encodes CASSSRGTRVGNTGELFF.

V is TRBV7-2 and J is TRBJ1-2; D is unclear. Trimming stripped 1 base from V and 7 bases from J, with 16 bases between. The germline CDR1 and CDR2 sequences are SGHTA and FQGNSA. The CDR3 runs to 15 residues. In nucleotides, the CDR3 is TGTGCCAGCAGCTTAGTCTTTGATTCGCGAGGTGGCTACACCTTC. This translates into CASSLVFDSRGGYTF.

The chain uses TRBV4-1 and TRBJ2-5, with D possibly TRBD1 on 6 matching bases. Germline values: CDR1 MGHRA, CDR2 YSYEKL. The germline V and J ends were trimmed by 0 bases and 9 bases, with 14 bases remaining between them. This CDR3 is built from 14 residues. Written as DNA, the CDR3 is TGCGCCAGCAGCCAAGATCGGACAGCGCTGGCCCAGTACTTC. Residues: CASSQDRTALAQYF.

Turning to this clone: It is likely a read error, because the conserved phenylalanine at the end of the CDR3 is missing. The DNA is omitted, as the CDR3 cannot be located on it reliably, and the CDR3 follows TCRdb's listing. The chain has TRBV7-8 and TRBJ2-3; the listed D gene, TRBD2, was not tested against the DNA. Germline loops: CDR1 SGHVS, CDR2 FQNEAQ. A total of 10 residues make up the CDR3, ends included. The CDR3 here is CASSLGTSGP.

The chain has TRBV19 and TRBJ1-5, with a tentative D call TRBD1 (5 bases). Trimming pared 3 bases from V and 6 bases from J, leaving 9 bases between. CDR3 length: 13 amino acids. Germline lookup yields CDR1 LNHDA and CDR2 SQIVND (reference sequence). CDR3 protein: CASSMTQGQPQHF. CDR3 DNA: TGTGCCAGTAGTATGACCCAGGGTCAGCCCCAGCATTTT.

The V gene is TRBV9, the J gene TRBJ2-1, with 9 positions matching TRBD2. V gave up 6 bases and J gave up 9 bases; unmatched junction bases: 10. The CDR3 length is 14 residues. Germline V gives CDR1 SGDLS, CDR2 YYNGEE. CDR3 in amino acids: CASNPGLAGVEQFF. For the CDR3, the DNA is TGTGCCAGCAATCCGGGACTAGCTGGGGTTGAGCAGTTCTTC.

This chain uses TRBV7-9 with TRBJ2-3, with a possible D match to TRBD1 (6 bases). CDR1 and CDR2 from the germline V gene are SEHNR and FQNEAQ (reference sequence). The V end lost 6 bases, the J end lost 0 bases, and 10 bases lay between the germline ends. The CDR3 extends over 14 amino acids. The CDR3 here is CASSGGLSTDTQYF. The CDR3 DNA sequence: TGTGCCAGCAGTGGGGGCCTGAGCACAGATACGCAGTATTTT.

CDR3 coding DNA: TGCAGCGCCCGACAGGGGTCGTCTGAAAAACTGTTTTTT. Encoded protein: CSARQGSSEKLFF. This chain uses TRBV29-1 with TRBJ1-4; 8 nucleotides agree with TRBD1. V was pared by 7 bases and J by 7 bases, with 8 bases of the junction left unmatched. Germline lookup yields CDR1 SQVTM and CDR2 ANQGSEA. CDR3 length: 13 residues.

The genes are TRBV6-5 and TRBJ2-7; possible D gene TRBD2, 5 bases. V was shortened by 3 bases and J by 3 bases, with 12 bases between the two germline ends. This CDR3 spans 14 amino acids. Germline CDR1 MNHEY, CDR2 SVGAGI. The chain's CDR3 is CASSYMRGSYEQYF. The CDR3 DNA sequence: TGTGCCAGCAGTTATATGAGAGGGAGCTACGAGCAGTACTTC.

The V and J genes are TRBV30 and TRBJ2-3, with D possibly TRBD2 on 5 matching bases. This CDR3 has 13 amino acids. V was cut by 1 base and J by 1 base, with 6 bases left in between. The germline V gene has CDR1 GTSNPN and CDR2 SVGIG (reference sequence). The CDR3 bases are TGTGCCTGGAGTGACGGGGGCACAGATACGCAGTATTTT. It codes for CAWSDGGTDTQYF.

The chain combines TRBV27 with TRBJ1-1, with 8 nucleotides matching TRBD1. V dropped 2 bases and J dropped 1; count of bases not matched to a gene: 18. The CDR3 runs to 20 residues. Germline V gene sequence: CDR1 MNHEY, CDR2 SMNVEV (reference sequence). CDR3 sequence (DNA): TGTGCCAGCAGTTTAATGGGTGGGTATACAGGGGGACCCCCGAACACTGAAGCTTTCTTT. Encoded protein: CASSLMGGYTGGPPNTEAFF.

The rearrangement joins TRBV4-3 to TRBJ2-2; 13 bases are shared with TRBD2. The V segment lost 1 base and the J segment 7 bases; nucleotides outside the gene matches: 3. The germline V gene has CDR1 LGHNA and CDR2 YSLEER. The CDR3 loop spans 16 amino acids. The CDR3 nucleotides are TGCGCCAGCAGCCAAGGACTAGCGGGAGGCAGCGGGGAGCTGTTTTTT. Translating it yields CASSQGLAGGSGELFF.

The J gene is TRBJ2-1, the V gene TRBV29-1; 10 positions agree with TRBD2. With 6 bases clipped from V and 8 bases from J, the junction kept 10 bases outside the gene matches. Germline CDR1 SQVTM, CDR2 ANQGSEA. The CDR3 has 14 residues. CDR3 DNA: TGCAGCGTCCAGGGGCTAGCGGGGGCCTATGAGCAGTTCTTC. Its protein product is CSVQGLAGAYEQFF.

The chain combines TRBV7-8 with TRBJ2-7; TRBD1 agrees at 8 bases. The V gene's germline CDR1 is SGHVS and CDR2 FQNEAQ. V gave up 4 bases and J gave up 5 bases; unmatched junction bases: 7. The CDR3 runs to 14 residues. Here the CDR3 reads CASSWRQGSNEQYF. In DNA form, the CDR3 reads TGTGCCAGCAGCTGGCGACAGGGGAGTAACGAGCAGTACTTC.

The rearrangement uses TRBV6-6 and TRBJ1-5, with 7 bases aligning to TRBD1. The trim removed 0 bases at V and 6 bases at J, leaving 8 bases unmatched. The germline CDR1 and CDR2 sequences are MNHNY and SVGAGI (reference sequence). This CDR3 contains 16 residues. This CDR3 is CASSYSPRGPGQPQHF. The DNA of the CDR3 is TGTGCCAGCAGTTACTCGCCAAGGGGGCCTGGTCAGCCCCAGCATTTT.

The rearrangement uses TRBV6-1 and TRBJ2-7; TRBD1 is a possible D gene (6 bases). Germline V gene data show CDR1 as MNHNS and CDR2 as SASEGT. V lost 8 bases and J 0 bases, leaving 14 bases between the germline ends. This CDR3 region has 14 residues. The CDR3 DNA reads TGTGCCAGCGTTGCATGGGACACCTCCTACGAGCAGTACTTC. Translating it yields CASVAWDTSYEQYF.

V usage is TRBV6-1 and J usage is TRBJ2-7; possibly TRBD2 for D (6 bases). Per germline, CDR1 MNHNS and CDR2 SASEGT. V was pared by 7 bases and J by 1 base, with 14 bases between. The CDR3 is 14 residues long. The CDR3 protein is CASKPGLGSYEQYF. CDR3 DNA: TGTGCCAGCAAGCCGGGACTCGGATCCTACGAGCAGTACTTC.

The chain joins TRBV6-6 to TRBJ2-1; D is perhaps TRBD2 (6 bases). Germline V lookup: CDR1 MNHNY, CDR2 SVGAGI (reference sequence). The V end was cut by 8 bases, the J end by 6 bases, with 11 bases between. The CDR3 runs 12 residues. The chain's CDR3 is CASREGLNEQFF. The CDR3 DNA sequence: TGTGCCAGCCGAGAGGGACTCAATGAGCAGTTCTTC.

The rearrangement uses TRBV9 and TRBJ2-3; 7 nucleotides line up with TRBD2. The CDR3 runs to 15 residues. In germline, CDR1 is SGDLS, CDR2 YYNGEE. The V gene end was trimmed by 4 bases and the J gene end by 1 base; junction bases not matched to a gene: 6. The CDR3 here is CASSPESGGTDTQYF. CDR3 bases: TGTGCCAGCAGCCCAGAGAGCGGGGGCACAGATACGCAGTATTTT.

This chain connects TRBV7-7 to TRBJ2-5, with 11 bases identical to TRBD2. This CDR3 spans 15 amino acids. V dropped 5 bases and J dropped 4; count of bases not matched to a gene: 6. CDR1 and CDR2 (germline): SSHAT, FNYEAQ (reference sequence). Written as DNA, the CDR3 is TGTGCCAGCAGCCCGGGACTAGCGGTGGGAGAGACCCAGTACTTC. It encodes CASSPGLAVGETQYF.

This rearrangement joins TRBV7-6 to TRBJ2-1; D perhaps matches TRBD1 (5 bases). The ends were cut back, 4 bases at V and 10 bases at J, with 14 bases in the middle. CDR1 is SGHVS and CDR2 is FNYEAQ in the germline V gene. This CDR3 spans 13 amino acids. The CDR3 loop is CASSSLGPGEQFF. The CDR3 coding sequence is TGTGCCAGCAGCTCCTTAGGCCCAGGGGAGCAGTTCTTC.

This rearrangement joins TRBV7-9 to TRBJ2-2; D is undetermined. There are 15 residues in the CDR3. Trimming pared 1 base from V and 2 bases from J, leaving 8 bases between. The germline V gene has CDR1 SEHNR and CDR2 FQNEAQ (reference sequence). The CDR3: CASSLESGNTGELFF. The DNA of the CDR3 is TGTGCCAGCAGCTTAGAGTCGGGTAACACCGGGGAGCTGTTTTTT.